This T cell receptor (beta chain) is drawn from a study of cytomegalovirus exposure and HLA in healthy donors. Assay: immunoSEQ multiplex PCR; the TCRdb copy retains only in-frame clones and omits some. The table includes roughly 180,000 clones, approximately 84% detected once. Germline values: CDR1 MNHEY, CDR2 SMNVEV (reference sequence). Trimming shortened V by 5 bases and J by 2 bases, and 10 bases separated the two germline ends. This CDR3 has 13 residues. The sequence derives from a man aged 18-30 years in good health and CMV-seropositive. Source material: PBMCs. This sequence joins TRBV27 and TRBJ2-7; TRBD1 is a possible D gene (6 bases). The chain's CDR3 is CASSKAGAYEQYF. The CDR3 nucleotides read TGTGCCAGCAGTAAAGCAGGGGCCTACGAGCAGTACTTC.